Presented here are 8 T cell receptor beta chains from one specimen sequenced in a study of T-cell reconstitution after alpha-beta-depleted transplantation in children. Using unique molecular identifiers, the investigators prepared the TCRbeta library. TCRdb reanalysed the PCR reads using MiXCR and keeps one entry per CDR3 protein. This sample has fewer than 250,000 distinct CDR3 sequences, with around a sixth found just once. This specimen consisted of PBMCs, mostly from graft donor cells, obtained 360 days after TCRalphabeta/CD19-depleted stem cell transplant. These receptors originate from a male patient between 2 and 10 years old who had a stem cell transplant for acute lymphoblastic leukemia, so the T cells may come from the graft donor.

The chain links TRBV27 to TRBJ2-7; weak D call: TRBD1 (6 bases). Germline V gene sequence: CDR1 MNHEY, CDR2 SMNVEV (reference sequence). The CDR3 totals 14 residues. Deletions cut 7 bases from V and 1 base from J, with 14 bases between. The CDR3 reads CASTSWTASYEQYF. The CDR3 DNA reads TGTGCCAGCACTTCCTGGACAGCTTCCTACGAGCAGTACTTC.

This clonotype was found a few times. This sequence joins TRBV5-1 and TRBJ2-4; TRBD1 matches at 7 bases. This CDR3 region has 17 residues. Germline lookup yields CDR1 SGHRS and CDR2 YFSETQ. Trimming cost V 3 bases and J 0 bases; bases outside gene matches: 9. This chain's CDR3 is CASSSTGTHIAKNIQYF. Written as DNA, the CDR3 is TGCGCCAGCAGCTCGACAGGGACCCATATAGCCAAAAACATTCAGTACTTC.

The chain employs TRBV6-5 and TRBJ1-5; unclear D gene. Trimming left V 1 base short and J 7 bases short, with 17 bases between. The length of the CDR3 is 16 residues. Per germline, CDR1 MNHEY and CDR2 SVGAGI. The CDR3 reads CASSYFPSGGGQPQHF. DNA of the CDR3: TGTGCCAGCAGTTACTTCCCATCCGGTGGCGGCCAGCCCCAGCATTTT.

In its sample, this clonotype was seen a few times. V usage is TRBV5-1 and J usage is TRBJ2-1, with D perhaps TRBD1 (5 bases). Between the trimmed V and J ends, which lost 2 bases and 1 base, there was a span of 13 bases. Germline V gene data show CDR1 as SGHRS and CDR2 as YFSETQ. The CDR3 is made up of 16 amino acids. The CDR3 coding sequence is TGCGCCAGCAGCTTCTCTTGGGGCCCATCCTACAATGAGCAGTTCTTC. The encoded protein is CASSFSWGPSYNEQFF.

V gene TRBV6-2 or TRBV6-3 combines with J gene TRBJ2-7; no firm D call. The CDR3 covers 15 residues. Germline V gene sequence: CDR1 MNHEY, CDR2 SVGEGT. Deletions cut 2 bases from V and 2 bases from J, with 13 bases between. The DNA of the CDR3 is TGTGCCAGCAGTTACACAAGGACCGATCCCTACGAGCAGTACTTC. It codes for CASSYTRTDPYEQYF.

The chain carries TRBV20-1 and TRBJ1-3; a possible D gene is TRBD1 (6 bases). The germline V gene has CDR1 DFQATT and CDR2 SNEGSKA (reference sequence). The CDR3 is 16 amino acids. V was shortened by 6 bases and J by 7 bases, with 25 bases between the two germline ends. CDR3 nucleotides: TGCAGTGCCTACAGGGCCCTGGACAGCCGGGGGAACACCATATATTTT. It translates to CSAYRALDSRGNTIYF.

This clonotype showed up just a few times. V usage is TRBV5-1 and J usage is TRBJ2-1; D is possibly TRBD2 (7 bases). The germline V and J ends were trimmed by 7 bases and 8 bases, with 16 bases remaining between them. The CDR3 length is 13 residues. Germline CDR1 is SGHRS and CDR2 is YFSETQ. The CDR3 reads CASWGGSVDEQFF. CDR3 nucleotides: TGCGCCAGCTGGGGGGGCTCTGTCGATGAGCAGTTCTTC. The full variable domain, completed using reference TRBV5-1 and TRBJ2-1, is KAGVTQTPRYLIKTRGQQVTLSCSPISGHRSVSWYQQTPGQGLQFLFEYFSETQRNKGNFPGRFSGRQFSNSRSEMNVSTLELGDSALYLCASWGGSVDEQFFGPGTRLTVL.

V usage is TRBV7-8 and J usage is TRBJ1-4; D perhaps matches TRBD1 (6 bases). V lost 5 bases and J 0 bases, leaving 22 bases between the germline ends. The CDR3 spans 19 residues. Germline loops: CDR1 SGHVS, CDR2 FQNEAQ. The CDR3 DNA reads TGTGCCAGCAGCCCCAGACGGGGGGGGGCGTTTGCAACTAATGAAAAACTGTTTTTT. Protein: CASSPRRGGAFATNEKLFF.